The 18 T cell receptor beta chains reported below all come from one sample, sequenced in a study of blood T cells in healthy people across ages. PCR was performed a second time for about 7 to 11 cycles using a sample-barcoded 5' primer and a J-beta primer mix. TCRdb processed the 5' RACE reads anew with MiXCR; each CDR3 protein has one entry. In the table there are some 800,000 distinct CDR3 sequences, about 25% of which are singletons. A further study also used this sample, focusing on T cells of mothers and their children.

The sequenced material came from blood. The receptors shown here come from a boy younger than 18 in good health.

This sequence joins TRBV7-2 and TRBJ1-4; D might be TRBD1 (5 bases). The CDR3 has 15 residues. V shed 5 bases and J shed 7 bases, with 17 bases lying between them. Germline CDR1 is SGHTA and CDR2 is FQGNSA. The CDR3 reads CASSTAGTRSEKLFF. The DNA of the CDR3 is TGTGCCAGCAGCACAGCCGGGACCAGGAGTGAAAAACTGTTTTTT.

The gene calls are TRBV28 and TRBJ2-1, with TRBD2 identical over 12 bases. TRBJ2-7 explains the end of the DNA better; the J call may be wrong. Germline CDR1 and CDR2: MDHEN and SYDVKM. The CDR3 is 16 amino acids. CDR3 nucleotides: TGTGCCAGCAGTATACGGACTAGCGGGACAATATACGAGCAGTACTTC. Protein sequence: CASSIRTSGTIYEQYF.

Details on this clonotype: One junction end disagrees with the germline gene, perhaps due to a read error. This sequence joins TRBV5-1 and TRBJ2-5; 8 bases are shared with TRBD1. The V gene's germline CDR1 is SGHRS and CDR2 YFSETQ. This CDR3 region has 16 residues. In nucleotides, the CDR3 is TGCACCAGCAGCTTGAGGCCAGGGGGCCCTCGGGAGACCCAGTACTTC. Amino acids: CTSSLRPGGPRETQYF.

This clonotype appeared a few times. The chain joins TRBV12-3 or TRBV12-4 to TRBJ1-5; D uncertain. Trimming removed 1 base from V and 8 bases from J, with 3 bases in between. The CDR3 sequence is 11 residues long. CDR3 sequence (DNA): TGTGCCAGCAGTTTAGGGAAGCCCCAGCATTTT. Protein sequence: CASSLGKPQHF.

The table lists this clonotype with a few counts. The V and J genes are TRBV28 and TRBJ1-5; 8 bases fit TRBD1. The CDR3 has 16 amino acids. CDR1 is MDHEN and CDR2 is SYDVKM in the germline V gene. J was trimmed by 0 bases and V by 5 bases; bases with no gene match: 6. CDR3 sequence: CASSPDRGYSNQPQHF. The CDR3 DNA reads TGTGCCAGCAGTCCCGACAGGGGTTATAGCAATCAGCCCCAGCATTTT.

This sequence joins TRBV12-3 or TRBV12-4 and TRBJ2-1; D might be TRBD2 (6 bases). The CDR3 sequence is 12 residues long. Trimming pared 3 bases from V and 9 bases from J, leaving 9 bases between. This chain's CDR3 is CASSFTGVEQFF. The CDR3 nucleotides are TGTGCCAGCAGTTTTACGGGAGTTGAGCAGTTCTTC.

The chain employs TRBV27 and TRBJ2-5; 7 bases map to TRBD1. The J call is in doubt because the DNA end fits TRBJ2-7 better. Germline CDR1 is MNHEY and CDR2 is SMNVEV (reference sequence). The length of the CDR3 is 16 residues. CDR3 sequence (DNA): TGTGCCAGCAGTTTCAGGGGGTGGAGCCCGTCCTACGAGCAGTACTTC. Protein: CASSFRGWSPSYEQYF.

The chain couples TRBV25-1 to TRBJ1-1; 7 nucleotides agree with TRBD1. The J segment lost 9 bases and the V segment lost 7 bases, leaving 8 bases of the junction unmatched. Germline values: CDR1 MGHDK, CDR2 SYGVNS. CDR3 length: 12 amino acids. The CDR3: CASTTARGQAFF. DNA of the CDR3: TGTGCCAGCACCACGGCGAGGGGGCAAGCTTTCTTT.

The chain links TRBV29-1 to TRBJ2-7; possible D gene TRBD2, 5 bases. The germline CDR1 and CDR2 sequences are SQVTM and ANQGSEA. The CDR3 length is 12 residues. Trimming removed 7 bases at V and 0 bases at J, with 10 bases between. The CDR3 here is CSGRGSSYEQYF. For the CDR3, the DNA is TGCAGCGGACGGGGAAGCTCCTACGAGCAGTACTTC.

This clonotype was found many times. J is TRBJ2-2 and V is TRBV6-2 or TRBV6-3; no clear D gene. V was cut by 2 bases and J by 3 bases, with 10 bases left in between. Germline V gene sequence: CDR1 MNHEY, CDR2 SVGEGT. This CDR3 contains 15 residues. CDR3: CASSYTGPDTGELFF. The CDR3 bases are TGTGCCAGCAGTTACACGGGTCCGGACACCGGGGAGCTGTTTTTT.

The chain employs TRBV29-1 and TRBJ2-3; D possibly corresponds to TRBD2 (5 bases). The CDR3 is 12 residues long. Trimming left V 4 bases short and J 5 bases short, with 10 bases between. Germline V gene lookup returns CDR1 SQVTM and CDR2 ANQGSEA. CDR3 sequence (DNA): TGCAGCGTTGGGGAGCTTGAAGATACGCAGTATTTT. Amino acid sequence: CSVGELEDTQYF.

This clonotype was observed a handful of times. CDR3 coding DNA: TGCAGCGTCCGACAGATATTGAACACTGAAGCTTTCTTT. This gives the protein CSVRQILNTEAFF. V and J are TRBV29-1 and TRBJ1-1; a possible D gene is TRBD1 (5 bases). In germline, CDR1 is SQVTM, CDR2 ANQGSEA. Trimming took 6 bases from V and 0 from J, leaving 11 bases between them. The CDR3 length is 13 residues.

Only a few counts were recorded for this clonotype. The CDR3 DNA is TGTGCCAGCAGTTACTCCACAAATGCCGAGCAGTACTTC. Its translation: CASSYSTNAEQYF. This rearrangement joins TRBV6-6 to TRBJ2-5; D is uncertain. The tail of the sequence fits TRBJ2-7 better, so the J call may be wrong. Germline CDR1 reads MNHNY; CDR2 reads SVGAGI (reference sequence). The CDR3 is 13 amino acids.

This clonotype was picked up a small number of times. This chain uses TRBV29-1 with TRBJ2-1; 7 positions match TRBD1. Matching the DNA end better, TRBJ2-7 makes the J call doubtful. The CDR3 contains 13 residues. CDR1 is SQVTM, CDR2 ANQGSEA, per germline. In DNA form, the CDR3 reads TGCAGCGTTCGACAGGGCCTCTCCTACGAGCAGTACTTC. It encodes CSVRQGLSYEQYF.

This clonotype was counted only a few times. The V gene is TRBV15, the J gene TRBJ2-5; D possibly corresponds to TRBD2 (6 bases). The V gene lost 5 bases and the J gene lost 1 base, with 14 bases spanning the gap. This CDR3 contains 15 residues. Germline CDR1 and CDR2: LNHNV and YYDKDF (reference sequence). This CDR3 reads CATSSPGRGQETQYF. Here the CDR3 DNA reads TGTGCCACCAGCTCCCCCGGGCGGGGCCAAGAGACCCAGTACTTC.

This clonotype was counted a few times. A junction boundary mismatches the germline segment, possibly from a read error. The chain employs TRBV12-3 or TRBV12-4 and TRBJ1-4; TRBD1 aligns across 8 bases. The CDR3 covers 15 residues. Written as DNA, the CDR3 is TGTGTCAGCAGTCGGACAGGGCCGAGCGGAGAAAAACTGTTTTTT. This sequence encodes CVSSRTGPSGEKLFF.

This clonotype turned up a few times. One end of the junction does not line up with germline, which may come from a read error. V is TRBV28 and J is TRBJ2-1; the match to TRBD1 covers 9 bases. The DNA end favors TRBJ2-7, so the J call may be wrong. Germline loops: CDR1 MDHEN, CDR2 SYDVKM. CDR3 length equals 17 residues. The CDR3 loop is CANSPTVQGAQDYEQYF. In DNA form, the CDR3 reads TGTGCCAACAGTCCCACGGTACAGGGGGCACAGGACTACGAGCAGTACTTC.

This clonotype was counted only a few times. The gene calls are TRBV10-3 and TRBJ2-3; D call uncertain. CDR3 length equals 13 residues. With 0 bases removed from V and 2 bases from J, the gap between germline ends came to 3 bases. Germline V gene lookup returns CDR1 ENHRY and CDR2 SYGVKD. CDR3 nucleotide sequence: TGTGCCATCAGTGAGTCGACCACAGATACGCAGTATTTT. Translated, it gives CAISESTTDTQYF.